The 17 T cell receptor beta chains below come from one sample, sequenced in a study of blood T cell repertoires in COVID-19. The repertoire was sequenced with immunoSEQ multiplex PCR; TCRdb's copy has only in-frame clones and lacks some. The data show fewer than 150,000 clones, approximately 84% seen once. Sequencing was performed on peripheral blood. These receptors all stem from a man aged 45-65 years with acute or convalescent COVID-19.

The chain combines TRBV15 with TRBJ1-4, with D possibly being TRBD1 (6 bases). Germline CDR1 LNHNV, CDR2 YYDKDF (reference sequence). Trimming took off 0 bases at V and 8 bases at J, with 16 bases between the two ends. CDR3 size: 16 residues. The CDR3 loop is CATSRDEAGAGEKLFF. For the CDR3, the DNA is TGTGCCACCAGCAGAGATGAGGCAGGGGCGGGCGAAAAACTGTTTTTT.

This chain connects TRBV5-1 to TRBJ2-7; possibly TRBD2 for D (5 bases). From germline, CDR1 is SGHRS and CDR2 YFSETQ. V lost 0 bases, J lost 2 bases, and 6 bases lay in between. This CDR3 has 13 residues. CDR3 nucleotide sequence: TGCGCCAGCAGCTTGGGGGAGCCCTACGAGCAGTACTTC. This sequence encodes CASSLGEPYEQYF.

The rearrangement joins TRBV27 to TRBJ1-1; tentative D call: TRBD1 (5 bases). CDR3 length: 15 amino acids. Germline V gives CDR1 MNHEY, CDR2 SMNVEV (reference sequence). The ends were cut back, 4 bases at V and 1 base at J, with 13 bases in the middle. Here the CDR3 DNA reads TGTGCCAGCAGTTCGCTACAGGTCTCGAACACTGAAGCTTTCTTT. This gives the protein CASSSLQVSNTEAFF.

This chain joins TRBV25-1 and TRBJ2-5; TRBD1 matches 12 bases. The V gene's germline CDR1 is MGHDK and CDR2 SYGVNS. The ends lost 3 bases at V and 4 bases at J; junction bases unmatched: 6. The CDR3 is 16 residues long. CDR3 region: CASSEYGTGGSETQYF. The DNA of the CDR3 is TGTGCCAGCAGTGAGTACGGGACAGGGGGCTCAGAGACCCAGTACTTC.

The V call is TRBV18, the J call TRBJ2-1; the match to TRBD2 covers 10 bases. The length of the CDR3 is 15 residues. J gave up 5 bases and V 1 base, and 2 bases lay outside the gene matches. Germline V CDR1 and CDR2: KGHSH, LQKENI. The CDR3: CASSPRLAGNNEQFF. The CDR3 DNA sequence: TGTGCCAGCTCACCACGACTAGCGGGTAACAATGAGCAGTTCTTC.

This chain connects TRBV5-4 to TRBJ1-1; TRBD1 is a possible D gene (6 bases). The germline V and J ends were trimmed by 4 bases and 0 bases, with 13 bases remaining between them. The germline CDR1 and CDR2 sequences are SGHNT and YYREEE (reference sequence). This CDR3 is built from 15 residues. CDR3 coding DNA: TGTGCCAGCAGCCCGAGGGGGAATATGAACACTGAAGCTTTCTTT. It translates to CASSPRGNMNTEAFF.

The chain employs TRBV7-7 and TRBJ1-1; TRBD1 might be the D (5 bases). From germline, CDR1 is SSHAT and CDR2 FNYEAQ (reference sequence). The V gene lost 1 base and the J gene lost 1 base, with 10 bases spanning the gap. The length of the CDR3 is 15 residues. For the CDR3, the DNA is TGTGCCAGCAGCTTAGAGGGCAGGGCGAACACTGAAGCTTTCTTT. It specifies CASSLEGRANTEAFF.

A single count supports this clone. V usage is TRBV4-1 and J usage is TRBJ2-3; maybe TRBD1 (6 bases). V was shortened by 0 bases and J by 6 bases, with 19 bases between the two germline ends. The CDR3 covers 17 residues. Germline V CDR1 and CDR2: MGHRA, YSYEKL. The CDR3 DNA sequence: TGCGCCAGCAGCCAAGATAGGACGGGGACAAGAGGGGATACGCAGTATTTT. Translated, it gives CASSQDRTGTRGDTQYF.

J is TRBJ1-2 and V is TRBV7-3, with 11 nucleotides matching TRBD1. With 5 bases clipped from V and 7 bases from J, the junction kept 3 bases outside the gene matches. Per germline, CDR1 SGHTA and CDR2 FQGTGA. This CDR3 region has 13 residues. The CDR3 DNA reads as TGTGCCAGCAGCGCGGGACAGGGGGGTGGCTACACCTTC. Its translation is CASSAGQGGGYTF.

The chain has TRBV9 and TRBJ1-2; D perhaps matches TRBD1 (5 bases). V was pared by 0 bases and J by 3 bases, with 6 bases between. Germline assignment: CDR1 SGDLS and CDR2 YYNGEE. The CDR3 is 13 amino acids. The CDR3 is CASSVVQDYGYTF. CDR3 nucleotide sequence: TGTGCCAGCAGCGTAGTACAGGACTATGGCTACACCTTC.

The chain recombines TRBV7-2 with TRBJ2-3, with D unresolved. CDR1 is SGHTA and CDR2 is FQGNSA in the germline V gene. V lost 5 bases and J 1 base, leaving 13 bases between the germline ends. There are 15 residues in the CDR3. CDR3 amino acids: CASSPFSPGTDTQYF. The CDR3 DNA sequence: TGTGCCAGCAGCCCATTCTCCCCGGGCACAGATACGCAGTATTTT.

The chain joins TRBV9 to TRBJ2-3; 10 bases match TRBD1. Looked up from germline, CDR1 is SGDLS and CDR2 is YYNGEE. This CDR3 has 15 residues. The trim removed 3 bases at V and 5 bases at J, leaving 6 bases unmatched. CDR3 sequence (DNA): TGTGCCAGCAGCGGACTGGGACAGGGGAAAGATACGCAGTATTTT. Amino acids: CASSGLGQGKDTQYF.

This chain uses TRBV9 with TRBJ2-7; 8 positions agree with TRBD2. The CDR3 is made up of 14 amino acids. Germline values: CDR1 SGDLS, CDR2 YYNGEE. V trimming: 3 bases; J trimming: 3 bases; junction bases outside the gene matches: 5. The CDR3 loop reads CASSASGGCYEQYV. CDR3 bases: TGTGCCAGCAGCGCAAGCGGGGGATGCTACGAGCAGTACGTC.

The rearrangement joins TRBV7-8 to TRBJ2-7; TRBD2 might be the D (6 bases). Germline CDR1 and CDR2: SGHVS and FQNEAQ. V gave up 1 base and J gave up 3 bases, with 16 bases separating them. This CDR3 comprises 16 residues. The CDR3 loop is CASSLVLLANHYEQYF. DNA for the CDR3: TGTGCCAGCAGCTTAGTATTGCTAGCGAATCACTACGAGCAGTACTTC.

CDR3 nucleotides: TGTGCCAGCAGTACCAGACAGGGGGCCGAGACCCAGTACTTC. Translating gives CASSTRQGAETQYF. The V call is TRBV6-5, the J call TRBJ2-5, with 10 bases identical to TRBD1. Losses at the gene ends were 5 bases for V and 5 bases for J; bases not matched to a gene: 5. CDR3 size: 14 residues. Germline V gives CDR1 MNHEY, CDR2 SVGAGI.

For the CDR3, the DNA is TGTGCCACCAGTGAGGCAGGGGGAAACTATGGCTACACCTTC. Its translation: CATSEAGGNYGYTF. The chain is built from TRBV24-1 and TRBJ1-2; 7 bases agree with TRBD1. Germline trimming cut 4 bases from V and 2 bases from J; bases unmatched to any gene: 3. Germline V gene lookup returns CDR1 KGHDR and CDR2 SFDVKD. This CDR3 region has 14 residues.

The rearrangement joins TRBV6-5 to TRBJ2-1; 7 bases fit TRBD2. CDR1 and CDR2 (germline): MNHEY, SVGAGI. J lost 8 bases, V lost 2 bases, and 9 bases had no gene match. The CDR3 is made up of 15 amino acids. The CDR3 loop is CASSYGRGHGDEQFF. The CDR3 DNA follows: TGTGCCAGCAGTTACGGGAGGGGCCACGGCGATGAGCAGTTCTTC.